This T cell receptor beta chain derives from a study of blood T cell repertoires in COVID-19. For the study at large: The study drew acute and convalescent COVID-19 samples from the United States, Italy and Spain. In each case, the material was cDNA or gDNA derived from T cells, B-cell-depleted T cells, or PBMCs.

The protocol was immunoSEQ multiplex PCR, while the TCRdb copy is restricted to in-frame clones and leaves out a portion. The sample carries about 270,000 clones, around 86% recorded once. The CDR3 covers 15 residues. In germline, CDR1 is SGHDN, CDR2 FVKESK. Trimming stripped 1 base from V and 6 bases from J, with 15 bases between. This sequence joins TRBV14 and TRBJ1-2, with no clear D. Sequencing was carried out using peripheral blood. This receptor was taken from a man aged 40-55 years with active or convalescent COVID-19. The CDR3 here is CASSQGFARRDGYTF. The DNA of the CDR3 is TGTGCCAGCAGCCAAGGTTTCGCAAGGAGGGATGGCTACACCTTC.